Listed below are T cell receptor beta chains from one sample, sequenced in a study of shared clonotypes between healthy human individuals. This table comes from immunoSEQ multiplex PCR, and its TCRdb copy is limited to in-frame clones, with some not included. This sample has 520,000 or so clones; more than 65% occur once, and the top ten carry approximately 13%. The sequenced material came from PBMCs. The receptors originated from a woman aged 40-49 years in good health. Some clones in this sample may be carry-over from other donors' samples. Each CDR3 is given with its conserved first and last residue. The D gene is left open where the match is weak. A clone size is listed for some rows: how often the clone was seen (once, few, many), or a class if it is expanded.

CDR3nt,CDR3aa,j_gene,abundance,d_gene,v_gene
TGTGCCAGCAGCTTCTATTGGACAGATACGCAGTATTTT,CASSFYWTDTQYF,TRBJ2-3,NA,NA,TRBV5-6
TGTGCCAGCAGCAAGGGACTAGCACGCGAGACCCAGTACTTC,CASSKGLARETQYF,TRBJ2-5,NA,TRBD2,TRBV5-5
TGTGCCAGCAGCCAAACCCTGGGGAGGAGGGATCAGCCCCAGCATTTT,CASSQTLGRRDQPQHF,TRBJ1-5,NA,NA,TRBV11-2
TGTGCCAGCAGCTTAGCAGCCTCGGGGGGGGTGAGCTCCTACGAGCAGTACTTC,CASSLAASGGVSSYEQYF,TRBJ2-7,NA,TRBD2,TRBV7-6
TGTGCCACCTCCAGATTGTTCACCGGGGAGCTGTTTTTT,CATSRLFTGELFF,TRBJ2-2,NA,NA,TRBV2
TGCGCCAGCAGGACTAGCGGGAGGGCCCTAGTCGGGGAGCTGTTTTTT,CASRTSGRALVGELFF,TRBJ2-2,NA,TRBD2,TRBV10-2
TGTGCCAGCAGCCAAGAAGTGGGTGGAATCTCCTACGAGCAGTACTTC,CASSQEVGGISYEQYF,TRBJ2-7,NA,NA,TRBV4-2
TGTGCCAGCAGCTTCACAGGGATTAGCACAGATACGCAGTATTTT,CASSFTGISTDTQYF,TRBJ2-3,few,NA,TRBV7-6
TGCGCCAGCAGCCAAGATCAAGGACAGGGTTACCCAGATACGCAGTATTTT,CASSQDQGQGYPDTQYF,TRBJ2-3,once,TRBD1,TRBV4-1
TGTGCCAGCAGTAAGAGCGGGGAGCCCCAGCATTTT,CASSKSGEPQHF,TRBJ1-5,NA,NA,TRBV6-5
TGTGCCAGCAGCCCGCAGGGGACCGGGGAGCTGTTTTTT,CASSPQGTGELFF,TRBJ2-2,NA,NA,TRBV14
TGTGCCACCAGTGCGACCGGCGCATACGAGCAGTACTTC,CATSATGAYEQYF,TRBJ2-7,NA,NA,TRBV15
TGTGCCAGTAGTACCGCTGACGGTAGCTACGAGCAGTACTTC,CASSTADGSYEQYF,TRBJ2-7,NA,NA,TRBV19
TGCAGCACCCGGGACTACACTAGCACAGATACGCAGTATTTT,CSTRDYTSTDTQYF,TRBJ2-3,NA,TRBD2,TRBV29-1
TGTGCCAGCAGTCTAGGGGACACCTACAATGAGCAGTTCTTC,CASSLGDTYNEQFF,TRBJ2-1,NA,NA,TRBV28
TGTGCCAGCAGTATAACCGGGACTAGCGGGGTCGATGAGCAGTTCTTC,CASSITGTSGVDEQFF,TRBJ2-1,many,TRBD2,TRBV6-4
TGTGCCAGCAGTGCCGGGGGGGGAGTAAATGAAAAACTGTTTTTT,CASSAGGGVNEKLFF,TRBJ1-4,NA,NA,TRBV2
TGTGCCAGCAGCATTGACAGCGATCAGCCCCAGCATTTT,CASSIDSDQPQHF,TRBJ1-5,NA,NA,TRBV5-5
TGTGCCAGCAGCGTAACCGGCTATGGCTACACCTTC,CASSVTGYGYTF,TRBJ1-2,NA,NA,TRBV9
TGCGCCAGCAGCCTACAGGGGTGGGGGGAGACCCAGTACTTC,CASSLQGWGETQYF,TRBJ2-5,NA,TRBD1,TRBV5-1
TGTGCCACCAGCAACCGACAGTTTAATCAGCCCCAGCATTTT,CATSNRQFNQPQHF,TRBJ1-5,NA,NA,TRBV15
TGTGCCAGCAGTGAATCAGGGAGGGGCGAAAAACTGTTTTTT,CASSESGRGEKLFF,TRBJ1-4,NA,NA,TRBV25-1
TGTGCCAGCAGCCGAGGACAAATCGAAGAGACCCAGTACTTC,CASSRGQIEETQYF,TRBJ2-5,NA,NA,TRBV7-9
TGCGCCAGCAGCCCAGGACAGGGCTACTATGGCTACACCTTC,CASSPGQGYYGYTF,TRBJ1-2,few,TRBD1,TRBV5-1
TGTGCCAGTAGTTTATCGTGGACAGTTTATGGCTACACCTTC,CASSLSWTVYGYTF,TRBJ1-2,NA,NA,TRBV19
TGTGCCAGCAGCCCTAGCGGGAGCTCCTACGAGCAGTACTTC,CASSPSGSSYEQYF,TRBJ2-7,once,TRBD2,TRBV28
TGTGCCAGCAGCTTAATCGGGATCCCCTACGAGCAGTACTTC,CASSLIGIPYEQYF,TRBJ2-7,NA,NA,TRBV7-6
TGCGCCAGCAGCCGGCAGGGGCGGGACTCCTACAATGAGCAGTTCTTC,CASSRQGRDSYNEQFF,TRBJ2-1,NA,NA,TRBV5-1
TGTGCCTGGAGTGTACGCCGACTAGCGGGAGGGATGAATGAGCAGTTCTTC,CAWSVRRLAGGMNEQFF,TRBJ2-1,NA,TRBD2,TRBV30
TGTGCCAGCTCCACGGTGCACACAGATACGCAGTATTTT,CASSTVHTDTQYF,TRBJ2-3,NA,NA,TRBV18
TGTGCCAGCAGTCCCCCCGCATGGCGGGCGGGTAGCACAGATACGCAGTATTTT,CASSPPAWRAGSTDTQYF,TRBJ2-3,NA,NA,TRBV27
TGTGCCAGCAGCCCCGCGGGCGGGATCAGCTCCTACGAGCAGTACTTC,CASSPAGGISSYEQYF,TRBJ2-7,NA,NA,TRBV7-2
TGTGCCAGCAGGGCAGGGGGGGGCTATGAAGCTTTCTTT,CASRAGGGYEAFF,TRBJ1-1,NA,TRBD1,TRBV2
TGCGCCAGCAGCTTGGGACTAATCACAGATACGCAGTATTTT,CASSLGLITDTQYF,TRBJ2-3,few,NA,TRBV5-1
TGTGCCAGCTCACCGGCGAGAACAGGGGTTACGACTAGCGGGATTTCTACCGGGGAGCTGTTTTTT,CASSPARTGVTTSGISTGELFF,TRBJ2-2,NA,TRBD2,TRBV18
TGTGCCAGCAGCGTAGATCGGGAAAACAATGAGCAGTTCTTC,CASSVDRENNEQFF,TRBJ2-1,NA,NA,TRBV9
TGTGCCAGCAGTTTCGGACTAGCGGGAGTAAACACCGGGGAGCTGTTTTTT,CASSFGLAGVNTGELFF,TRBJ2-2,NA,TRBD2,TRBV5-6
TGTGCCAGCGTAGGGAGGGCTGCGGGAGGGGTGCAGTACTTC,CASVGRAAGGVQYF,TRBJ2-7,NA,TRBD2,TRBV2
TGTGCTAGCAGCTTTGTAGAATCCGGTGAACAAGAGACCCAGTACTTC,CASSFVESGEQETQYF,TRBJ2-5,NA,NA,TRBV7-3
TGCAGCGTTGCACGGGACGGACCAGATACGCAGTATTTT,CSVARDGPDTQYF,TRBJ2-3,NA,NA,TRBV29-1
TGCAGCGCACAGACAGGCAACTATGGCTACACCTTC,CSAQTGNYGYTF,TRBJ1-2,NA,NA,TRBV29-1
TGTGCCAGCGGACCTCGGCGCTTACGCACCGGGGAGCTGTTTTTT,CASGPRRLRTGELFF,TRBJ2-2,NA,NA,TRBV11-2
TGTGCCAGCAGTCTCGGAGATACGCAGTATTTT,CASSLGDTQYF,TRBJ2-3,NA,NA,TRBV2
TGTGCCAGCAGCCCGCCGGGGGCCCTATATGAAAAACTGTTTTTT,CASSPPGALYEKLFF,TRBJ1-4,NA,NA,TRBV25-1
TGTGCCAGCAGTGAAAGTGTGTGGGAGCAGTACTTC,CASSESVWEQYF,TRBJ2-7,NA,NA,TRBV6-1
TGTGCCACTGGGGGCAGGGGGCACACCGGGGAGCTGTTTTTT,CATGGRGHTGELFF,TRBJ2-2,few,TRBD1,TRBV19
TGTGCCAGCAGCTTCTTTTCCGGTCGGGCTAGTTCATCCGAGCAGTACTTC,CASSFFSGRASSSEQYF,TRBJ2-7,NA,NA,TRBV7-2
TGTGCCAGCAGTTATTCGGGGCTGATCGACGAGCAGTACTTC,CASSYSGLIDEQYF,TRBJ2-7,once,NA,TRBV6-6
TGTGCCAGCAGCTTGCAGGACGGGAACTCAGATACGCAGTATTTT,CASSLQDGNSDTQYF,TRBJ2-3,NA,NA,TRBV5-4
TGTGCCAGCAGTGTATCCAGCGGGATGGGGTCCTACGAGCAGTACTTC,CASSVSSGMGSYEQYF,TRBJ2-7,few,TRBD2,TRBV2
TGTGCCAGCAGCACCTCCGGGACGGTGACCTATAATTCACCCCTCCACTTT,CASSTSGTVTYNSPLHF,TRBJ1-6,NA,NA,TRBV7-9
TGTGCCAGTAGTGGACCCTCGATTCAGTACTTC,CASSGPSIQYF,TRBJ2-4,NA,NA,TRBV19
TGTGCCAGCAGCTCCGACGGGGAGGTAGATACGCAGTATTTT,CASSSDGEVDTQYF,TRBJ2-3,NA,NA,TRBV11-3
TGTGCCAGCAGTTTAAGGGGAGTTGGGTACAATGAGCAGTTCTTC,CASSLRGVGYNEQFF,TRBJ2-1,NA,NA,TRBV27
TGTGCCAGCATCCCAGCGGGAGGCAACAACTACGAGCAGTACTTC,CASIPAGGNNYEQYF,TRBJ2-7,NA,TRBD2,TRBV2